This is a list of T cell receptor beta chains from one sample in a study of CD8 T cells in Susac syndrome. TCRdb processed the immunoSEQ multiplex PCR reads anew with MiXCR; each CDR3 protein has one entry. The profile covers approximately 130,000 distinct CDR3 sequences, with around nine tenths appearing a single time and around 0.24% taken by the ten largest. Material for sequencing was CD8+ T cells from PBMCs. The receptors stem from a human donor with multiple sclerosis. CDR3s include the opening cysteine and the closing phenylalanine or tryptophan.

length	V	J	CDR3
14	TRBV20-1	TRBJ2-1	CSARGEASVGEQFF
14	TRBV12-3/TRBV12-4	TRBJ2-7	CASGPTEGSYEQYF
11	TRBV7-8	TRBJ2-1	CASSPFNEQFF
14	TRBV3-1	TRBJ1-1	CASSQVPGHTEAFF
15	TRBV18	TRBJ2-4	CASSRRGLVKNIQYF
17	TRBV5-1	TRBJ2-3	CASSLGWGGLAADTQYF
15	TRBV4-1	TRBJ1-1	CASSLSGGVSTEAFF
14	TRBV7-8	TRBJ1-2	CASSLEGANYGYTF
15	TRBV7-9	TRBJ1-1	CASSPNLDVRSEAFF
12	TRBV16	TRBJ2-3	CASNRPGDTQYF
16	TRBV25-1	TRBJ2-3	CASSEIVSGSSDTQYF
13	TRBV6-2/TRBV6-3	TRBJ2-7	CASSYVGPYEQYF
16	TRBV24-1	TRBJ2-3	CATSDPDRELADTQYF
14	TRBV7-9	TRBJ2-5	CASSKTLGGETQYF
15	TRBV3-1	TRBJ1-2	CASSPGQGTTDGYTF
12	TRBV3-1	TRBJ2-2	CASSQGSGELFF
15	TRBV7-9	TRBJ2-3	CASSLQGGSTDTQYF
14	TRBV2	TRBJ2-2	CASSGTTNTGELFF
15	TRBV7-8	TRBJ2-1	CASSLVRSSYNEQFF
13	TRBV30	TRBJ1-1	CAWERQGNTEAFF
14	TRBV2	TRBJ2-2	CASKEASGAGELFF
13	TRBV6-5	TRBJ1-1	CASSPTGSSEAFF
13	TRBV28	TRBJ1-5	CASTNSPWRGQHF
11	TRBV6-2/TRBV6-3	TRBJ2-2	CASSFGGELFF
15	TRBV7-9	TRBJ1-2	CASSLAQRGRGGYTF
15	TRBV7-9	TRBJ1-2	CASSSFSPTNYGYTF
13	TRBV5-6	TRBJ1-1	CASSLWTGTEAFF
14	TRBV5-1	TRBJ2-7	CASSLNFWSDEQYF